Below are 19 T cell receptor beta chains sequenced from a single sample in a study of T cell responses to AZD1222 COVID-19 vaccine. Profiled with immunoSEQ multiplex PCR; TCRdb holds only in-frame clones, not every one. Of 84,000 or so clones listed, 70% to 90% are singletons. Sequencing used peripheral blood, obtained on day 0 of AZD1222 vaccination. These receptors all come from an adult in good health.

The chain has TRBV24-1 and TRBJ2-2; 7 positions agree with TRBD1. The CDR3 consists of 15 residues. Germline CDR1 KGHDR, CDR2 SFDVKD. The V segment lost 3 bases and the J segment 1 base; nucleotides outside the gene matches: 1. The CDR3 DNA sequence: TGTGCCACCAGTGATAGGGACAGGAACACCGGGGAGCTGTTTTTT. Translation gives CATSDRDRNTGELFF.

In DNA, the CDR3 is TGTGCCAGCAGCTCGGGACTAGCGGGAGTCAAAGATGAGCAGTTCTTC. This encodes CASSSGLAGVKDEQFF. The gene calls are TRBV11-3 and TRBJ2-1; 14 nucleotides align to TRBD2. CDR1 SGHNT and CDR2 YENEEA come from the germline V gene. V lost 4 bases, J lost 8 bases, and 7 bases stayed unmatched. The CDR3 totals 16 residues.

The genes are TRBV10-3 and TRBJ2-1; a possible D gene is TRBD1 (6 bases). V lost 6 bases and J lost 2, with 17 bases in between. The CDR3 is 16 amino acids. Germline assignment: CDR1 ENHRY and CDR2 SYGVKD. This CDR3 is CAISTYGQSTYNEQFF. The CDR3 nucleotides read TGTGCCATCAGCACTTACGGACAGAGCACCTACAATGAGCAGTTCTTC.

CDR3 residues: CATSPRGETQYF. CDR3 nucleotide sequence: TGTGCCACCAGCCCCCGGGGCGAGACCCAGTACTTC. The genes are TRBV24-1 and TRBJ2-5; D tentatively reads TRBD1 or TRBD2 (5 bases each). The CDR3 is made up of 12 amino acids. Germline V lookup: CDR1 KGHDR, CDR2 SFDVKD. Deletions cut 7 bases from V and 5 bases from J, with 10 bases between.

The chain has TRBV7-2 and TRBJ2-3; a possible D gene is TRBD2 (5 bases). The V end was cut by 5 bases, the J end by 2 bases, with 5 bases between. CDR1 is SGHTA, CDR2 FQGNSA, per germline. CDR3 size: 12 residues. CDR3 loop: CASSRDTDTQYF. The CDR3 nucleotides are TGTGCCAGCAGCCGGGACACAGATACGCAGTATTTT.

This chain joins TRBV9 and TRBJ2-7; D is undetermined. The CDR3 loop spans 12 amino acids. V gave up 3 bases and J gave up 2 bases, with 6 bases separating them. Germline assignment: CDR1 SGDLS and CDR2 YYNGEE. The CDR3 protein is CASSAIAYEQYF. The CDR3, as DNA: TGTGCCAGCAGCGCCATAGCCTACGAGCAGTACTTC. The whole variable domain, remainder taken from reference TRBV9 and TRBJ2-7, is DSGVTQTPKHLITATGQRVTLRCSPRSGDLSVYWYQQSLDQGLQFLIQYYNGEERAKGNILERFSAQQFPDLHSELNLSSLELGDSALYFCASSAIAYEQYFGPGTRLTVT.

This chain uses TRBV6-5 with TRBJ2-3; TRBD1 aligns across 8 bases. Trimming took 4 bases from V and 0 from J; bases not matched to a gene: 6. This CDR3 is built from 16 residues. Germline CDR1 reads MNHEY; CDR2 reads SVGAGI. The DNA for the CDR3 is TGTGCCAGCAGTTCACCAGGGGGCGATAGCACAGATACGCAGTATTTT. Translation: CASSSPGGDSTDTQYF.

V usage is TRBV27 and J usage is TRBJ1-5, with 10 bases fitting TRBD1. Germline trimming cut 4 bases from V and 9 bases from J; bases unmatched to any gene: 12. The CDR3 contains 16 residues. The V gene's germline CDR1 is MNHEY and CDR2 SMNVEV (reference sequence). Written as DNA, the CDR3 is TGTGCCAGCAGTTCCGAAGGGACAGGGGCGGCTAGGCCCCAGCATTTT. It translates to CASSSEGTGAARPQHF.

For the CDR3, the DNA is TGTGCCAGCAGCCAAGATCTGGGTGAGCAGTACTTC. This encodes CASSQDLGEQYF. V usage is TRBV4-2 and J usage is TRBJ2-7, with D unresolved. The V gene lost 0 bases and the J gene lost 7 bases, with 7 bases spanning the gap. The CDR3 extends over 12 amino acids. Germline CDR1 is LGHNA and CDR2 is YNFKEQ.

The rearrangement links TRBV7-8 to TRBJ2-1, with D perhaps matching TRBD2 (5 bases). Trimming took 5 bases from V and 8 from J, leaving 16 bases between them. Germline loops: CDR1 SGHVS, CDR2 FQNEAQ. The CDR3 runs to 14 residues. The CDR3 loop is CASSHEHGSDEQFF. In DNA form, the CDR3 reads TGTGCCAGCAGCCATGAGCATGGGAGCGATGAGCAGTTCTTC.

This sequence joins TRBV12-3 or TRBV12-4 and TRBJ2-3; D is undetermined. Trimming removed 6 bases at V and 5 bases at J, with 12 bases between. The CDR3 runs to 13 residues. The chain's CDR3 is CASRLGPRDTQYF. CDR3 sequence (DNA): TGTGCCAGCAGGCTCGGGCCCCGAGATACGCAGTATTTT.

The chain links TRBV29-1 to TRBJ1-3; D is possibly TRBD1 (6 bases). In germline, CDR1 is SQVTM, CDR2 ANQGSEA. This CDR3 is 13 amino acids long. Between the trimmed V and J ends, which lost 5 bases and 0 bases, there was a span of 8 bases. CDR3 in amino acids: CSVQGYSGNTIYF. As DNA, the CDR3 is TGCAGCGTTCAGGGGTACTCTGGAAACACCATATATTTT.

This chain uses TRBV6-5 with TRBJ2-7; 10 nucleotides agree with TRBD1. The germline V gene encodes CDR1 MNHEY and CDR2 SVGAGI. Trimming took 4 bases from V and 7 from J; bases not matched to a gene: 10. The CDR3 runs to 15 residues. CDR3 bases: TGTGCCAGCAGTTCCAAGACAGGGGGCTCAGGAGAGCAGTACTTC. Translating gives CASSSKTGGSGEQYF.

The chain combines TRBV19 with TRBJ1-2; the D gene is possibly TRBD1 (5 bases). The V gene lost 3 bases and the J gene lost 3 bases, with 11 bases spanning the gap. The CDR3 runs to 14 residues. Per the germline V gene, CDR1 is LNHDA and CDR2 is SQIVND (reference sequence). In nucleotides, the CDR3 is TGTGCCAGTAGTATCAACGGGGGAGACTATGGCTACACCTTC. Translation gives CASSINGGDYGYTF.

The chain recombines TRBV12-5 with TRBJ2-5, with a tentative D call TRBD1 (6 bases). Trimming pared 6 bases from V and 5 bases from J, leaving 19 bases between. This CDR3 region has 15 residues. Germline loops: CDR1 LGHNT, CDR2 FRNRAP. This CDR3 reads CASGQEQGPGETQYF. The DNA of the CDR3 is TGTGCTAGTGGGCAAGAACAGGGCCCTGGGGAGACCCAGTACTTC.

V and J are TRBV1 and TRBJ2-3; the table's D call, TRBD2, has no DNA check behind it. TRBV1 corresponds to a pseudogene. This CDR3 spans 17 amino acids. The CDR3 reads CTSSQPLAGGGTDTQYF. The CDR3 DNA reads as TGCACCAGCAGCCAACCACTAGCGGGAGGGGGCACAGATACGCAGTATTTT.

The chain links TRBV28 to TRBJ1-4; 8 bases agree with TRBD1. This CDR3 region has 13 residues. J was trimmed by 8 bases and V by 4 bases; bases with no gene match: 3. Per germline, CDR1 MDHEN and CDR2 SYDVKM. The CDR3 spells CASSSRQGEKLFF. The CDR3, as DNA: TGTGCCAGCAGTTCCCGACAGGGGGAAAAACTGTTTTTT. Complete variable domain (other parts from reference TRBV28 and TRBJ1-4): DVKVTQSSRYLVKRTGEKVFLECVQDMDHENMFWYRQDPGLGLRLIYFSYDVKMKEKGDIPEGYSVSREKKERFSLILESASTNQTSMYLCASSSRQGEKLFFGSGTQLSVL.

The CDR3 sequence: CASNELAGGGDTQYF. As DNA, the CDR3 is TGTGCCAGCAACGAACTAGCGGGAGGCGGGGATACGCAGTATTTT. V usage is TRBV9 and J usage is TRBJ2-3; the match to TRBD2 covers 12 bases. Germline V lookup: CDR1 SGDLS, CDR2 YYNGEE. The CDR3 spans 15 residues. Losses at the gene ends were 6 bases for V and 6 bases for J; bases not matched to a gene: 8.

The rearrangement joins TRBV7-9 to TRBJ1-2; D is unresolved. V was pared by 5 bases and J by 0 bases, with 10 bases between. Germline assignment: CDR1 SEHNR and CDR2 FQNEAQ (reference sequence). The CDR3 covers 14 residues. The DNA of the CDR3 is TGTGCCAGCAGCCTAAGGGAATCTAACTATGGCTACACCTTC. Protein product: CASSLRESNYGYTF.